A selection of T cell receptor beta chains follows, all from one sample in a study of CD8 T cells in Susac syndrome. TCRdb redid the calling of the immunoSEQ multiplex PCR reads with MiXCR, one entry per CDR3 protein. The table has around 80,000 distinct CDR3 sequences, approximately 94% seen once. Input material: CD8+ T cells from PBMCs. Every receptor here comes from a human donor with Susac syndrome. Both conserved end residues are part of each CDR3. Fields, in order: clone size, D gene, V gene, J gene, CDR3 length, CDR3 DNA, CDR3 protein. The D gene is left open where the match is weak. Rows give clone size only sometimes, using once, few, many, or a class for an expanded clone.

>-|-|TRBV27|TRBJ2-1|14
TGTGCCAGCAGTTTATCCGGACGGTTCAATGAGCAGTTCTTC
CASSLSGRFNEQFF
>-|-|TRBV7-9|TRBJ2-4|14
TGTGCCAGCACCCTAACAGGGATCCTCGAGGGAGTGTACTTC
CASTLTGILEGVYF
>-|-|TRBV9|TRBJ1-4|14
TGTGCCAGCAGCGTAGTGCCGGGTGCGGAAAAACTGTTTTTT
CASSVVPGAEKLFF
>-|-|TRBV20-1|TRBJ2-1|13
TGCAGTGCTAGCGTGGTGAAGGACTATGAGCAGTTCTTC
CSASVVKDYEQFF
>-|-|TRBV12-3/TRBV12-4|TRBJ1-5|14
TGTGCCAGCAGCATAGGAGGGGACGATCAGCCCCAGCATTTT
CASSIGGDDQPQHF
>-|TRBD2|TRBV20-1|TRBJ2-1|17
TGCAGTGCTAGAGATCAGGGACTAGCGGGCAATGACAATGAGCAGTTCTTC
CSARDQGLAGNDNEQFF
>-|-|TRBV3-1|TRBJ2-5|15
TGTGCCAGCAGCCAAGGTACAGACCCGCAAGAGACCCAGTACTTC
CASSQGTDPQETQYF
>-|-|TRBV29-1|TRBJ2-2|13
TGCAGCGTTGAGGTTGAGTCCACCGGGGAGCTGTTTTTT
CSVEVESTGELFF
>few|-|TRBV6-2/TRBV6-3|TRBJ1-5|14
TGTGCCAGCAGTTATTGGGGAAGCAATCAGCCCCAGCATTTT
CASSYWGSNQPQHF
>-|TRBD1|TRBV9|TRBJ2-5|14
TGTGCCAGCAGCCAACAGGGGTTACAAGAGACCCAGTACTTC
CASSQQGLQETQYF
>-|TRBD2|TRBV28|TRBJ2-1|15
TGTGCCAGCAGTTCCCTAGCGGGGGCGGAAAATGAGCAGTTCTTC
CASSSLAGAENEQFF
>-|-|TRBV7-9|TRBJ1-1|14
TGTGCCAGCAGCTCCGGACTCGGGGACACTGAAGCTTTCTTT
CASSSGLGDTEAFF
>once|-|TRBV2|TRBJ2-1|12
TGTGCCAGCAGTGGCTACTACAATGAGCAGTTCTTC
CASSGYYNEQFF
>-|TRBD2|TRBV7-9|TRBJ2-7|16
TGTGCCAGCAGCCCTACTAGCGGGGGGTACTCCTACGAGCAGTACTTC
CASSPTSGGYSYEQYF
>-|-|TRBV11-2|TRBJ2-7|15
TGTGCCAGCAGCCTCGCGAACAGGCTGGAGGACGAGCAGTACTTC
CASSLANRLEDEQYF
>-|-|TRBV5-1|TRBJ2-5|12
TGCGCCAGCAGGGACAACCAAGAGACCCAGTACTTC
CASRDNQETQYF
>-|-|TRBV20-1|TRBJ1-2|12
TGCAGTGCTGTCGACAGAAACTATGGCTACACCTTC
CSAVDRNYGYTF
>-|TRBD1|TRBV25-1|TRBJ2-2|14
TGTGCCAGCGGGGCAGGGGGATACACCGGGGAGCTGTTTTTT
CASGAGGYTGELFF
>-|TRBD2|TRBV9|TRBJ2-3|17
TGTGCCAGCAGCAACCCCGTAGCGGGGGGGCCAATAGATACGCAGTATTTT
CASSNPVAGGPIDTQYF
>-|TRBD1|TRBV12-3/TRBV12-4|TRBJ2-7|15
TGTGCCAGCAGTTTTCCGGGACAGGGACTACACGAGCAGTACTTC
CASSFPGQGLHEQYF
>-|TRBD2|TRBV7-6|TRBJ2-3|16
TGTGCCAGCAGCGCCCGGACTAGCGGGGGGCCAGATACGCAGTATTTT
CASSARTSGGPDTQYF
>-|-|TRBV15|TRBJ2-5|14
TGTGCCACCAGGACGGACGTGACCCAAGAGACCCAGTACTTC
CATRTDVTQETQYF
>-|-|TRBV13|TRBJ2-1|14
TGTGCCAGCAGCTTAGGCCTATCCTCCAATGAGCAGTTCTTC
CASSLGLSSNEQFF
>-|-|TRBV9|TRBJ2-2|15
TGTGCCAGCAGCGTAGGAGGGAAATTAACCGGGGAGCTGTTTTTT
CASSVGGKLTGELFF
>-|-|TRBV5-1|TRBJ2-7|15
TGCGCCAGCAGCTCCAGACAAGGGGGTCGGTACGAGCAGTACTTC
CASSSRQGGRYEQYF
>-|-|TRBV27|TRBJ1-2|14
TGTGCCAGCAGTTTGGCTGGGGGGGGGTATGGCTACACCTTC
CASSLAGGGYGYTF
>-|TRBD1|TRBV7-9|TRBJ2-4|16
TGTGCCAGCAGCTTAAGCTCGGGACAGTCAAAAAACATTCAGTACTTC
CASSLSSGQSKNIQYF
>few|-|TRBV7-9|TRBJ2-7|11
TGTGCCAGCAGCTCCGCTTACGAGCAGTACTTC
CASSSAYEQYF
>-|-|TRBV5-1|TRBJ2-5|15
TGCGCCAGCAGCCCCTGGGACCCCAGGAAAGAGACCCAGTACTTC
CASSPWDPRKETQYF
>-|-|TRBV5-4|TRBJ2-1|11
TGTGCCAGCAGCTTAGGGGAGGCTCAGTTCTTC
CASSLGEAQFF
>-|-|TRBV11-2|TRBJ2-1|16
TGTGCCAGCAGCTCCTACCGGGACCAATCCTACAATGAGCAGTTCTTC
CASSSYRDQSYNEQFF
>-|-|TRBV28|TRBJ2-7|12
TGTGCCAGCAGCCGGGACCCTAACGAGCAGTACTTC
CASSRDPNEQYF
>once|TRBD2|TRBV13|TRBJ2-1|16
TGTGCCAGCAGCGGCCGGGGGACTAGCGGGGGTAATGAGCAGTTCTTC
CASSGRGTSGGNEQFF
>-|TRBD1|TRBV6-1|TRBJ2-7|16
TGTGCCAGCAGTGAAGCTTGGGACAGGGGGATCCACGAGCAGTACTTC
CASSEAWDRGIHEQYF
>-|TRBD1|TRBV20-1|TRBJ2-7|15
TGCAGTGCTAGAGATCCAGGGGGCCGTTCCTACGAGCAGTACTTC
CSARDPGGRSYEQYF
>-|-|TRBV4-1|TRBJ2-3|17
TGCGCCAGCAGCCCCGAGAAGGGGGGGCGGAACACAGATACGCAGTATTTT
CASSPEKGGRNTDTQYF
>once|TRBD1|TRBV7-9|TRBJ2-7|16
TGTGCCAGCGACGGACAGGGAAGAAGCTCCCCCTACGAGCAGTACTTC
CASDGQGRSSPYEQYF
>-|TRBD2|TRBV6-2/TRBV6-3|TRBJ2-5|14
TGTGCCAGCAGTTTCAGCGGGGGCTCGGAGACCCAGTACTTC
CASSFSGGSETQYF
>-|TRBD2|TRBV14|TRBJ2-3|19
TGTGCCAGCAGCCGCAGCCCCGGGCTAGCGGGGGAGAGCACAGATACGCAGTATTTT
CASSRSPGLAGESTDTQYF
>-|TRBD2|TRBV15|TRBJ2-1|18
TGTGCCACCAGCAGACCTGGAGGTAGCGGGGGGGCTCTGAATGAGCAGTTCTTC
CATSRPGGSGGALNEQFF
>-|-|TRBV7-6|TRBJ2-1|16
TGTGCCAGCAGCGCCCTAGGGGGGCCGACTTACAATGAGCAGTTCTTC
CASSALGGPTYNEQFF
>-|TRBD2|TRBV27|TRBJ2-1|17
TGTGCCAGCAGTTCCCTAGCGGGGGGTACCTCCTACAATGAGCAGTTCTTC
CASSSLAGGTSYNEQFF
>-|-|TRBV7-2|TRBJ1-6|15
TGTGCCAGCAGCCCGCGGCGGGGGTTTAATTCACCCCTCCACTTT
CASSPRRGFNSPLHF
>-|-|TRBV9|TRBJ1-2|14
TGTGCCAGCAGCGTATGGGGCGGGGTGGATGGCTACACCTTC
CASSVWGGVDGYTF
>-|TRBD1|TRBV24-1|TRBJ1-6|14
TGTGCCACCAGCTCCGGGACAGGGGGTTCACCCCTCCACTTT
CATSSGTGGSPLHF
>-|TRBD2|TRBV6-1|TRBJ2-7|15
TGTGCCAGCAGTGAAGGGAGCGGGGAAGCCTACGAGCAGTACTTC
CASSEGSGEAYEQYF
>-|-|TRBV30|TRBJ2-6|15
TGTGCCTGGTCCAGAGGGGACTCTGGGGCCAACGTCCTGACTTTC
CAWSRGDSGANVLTF
>-|TRBD2|TRBV29-1|TRBJ2-3|13
TGCAGCGGGGCGGGGGGGCATACAGATACGCAGTATTTT
CSGAGGHTDTQYF
>-|TRBD2|TRBV9|TRBJ2-1|15
TGTGCCAGCAGCGGGAAGCGGGGCCTCCCAAATGAGCAGTTCTTC
CASSGKRGLPNEQFF
>-|-|TRBV6-5|TRBJ2-5|13
TGTGCCAGCCGGAAAGGGGGGGAAGAGACCCAGTACTTC
CASRKGGEETQYF
>-|TRBD1|TRBV24-1|TRBJ2-5|15
TGTGCCACCAGTGATTTGTGGACAGGGCGAGAGACCCAGTACTTC
CATSDLWTGRETQYF
>-|-|TRBV20-1|TRBJ2-7|11
TGCAGTGCTAAGGGGGCGGGGAAGAAGTACTTC
CSAKGAGKKYF
>-|TRBD1|TRBV9|TRBJ2-5|15
TGTGCCAGCAGCGTCGGGGAACAGGGGGGAGAGACCCAGTACTTC
CASSVGEQGGETQYF
>once|-|TRBV7-2|TRBJ1-6|14
TGTGCCAGCGCGGGACACTCCTATAATTCACCCCTCCACTTT
CASAGHSYNSPLHF
>-|-|TRBV4-1|TRBJ2-7|14
TGCGCCAGCAGCCAACAGGACCTCTCCTACGAGCAGTACTTC
CASSQQDLSYEQYF